The 30 T cell receptor beta chains below all came from one sample that was sequenced in a study of T cell responses to AZD1222 COVID-19 vaccine. The assay was immunoSEQ multiplex PCR, and TCRdb's table has in-frame clones only and misses some. Of fewer than 35,000 clones detected, roughly nine tenths appear once; the ten largest clones hold over 40%. The input for sequencing was peripheral blood, taken on day 0 of AZD1222 vaccination. The receptor set was obtained from an adult in good health.

The rearrangement joins TRBV7-2 to TRBJ2-7, with TRBD1 matching 9 bases. The CDR3 spans 16 residues. CDR1 and CDR2 (germline): SGHTA, FQGNSA. Germline trimming cut 3 bases from V and 2 bases from J; bases unmatched to any gene: 8. The CDR3 DNA sequence: TGTGCCAGCAGCTTTACACCACAGGGGGCTCCCTACGAGCAGTACTTC. Translating gives CASSFTPQGAPYEQYF.

This CDR3 is CASSLAPGGDTEAFF. CDR3 nucleotide sequence: TGTGCCAGCAGCTTGGCCCCTGGTGGGGACACTGAAGCTTTCTTT. The genes are TRBV5-6 and TRBJ1-1; D is ambiguous. Germline CDR1 and CDR2: SGHDT and YYEEEE. CDR3 length equals 15 residues. Trimming shortened V by 0 bases and J by 3 bases, and 12 bases separated the two germline ends. Looking up the rest from reference TRBV5-6 and TRBJ1-1 gives the full variable domain: DAGVTQSPTHLIKTRGQQVTLRCSPKSGHDTVSWYQQALGQGPQFIFQYYEEEERQRGNFPDRFSGHQFPNYSSELNVNALLLGDSALYLCASSLAPGGDTEAFFGQGTRLTVV.

This sequence joins TRBV12-5 and TRBJ1-1, with TRBD1 as a possible D gene (6 bases). CDR3 length: 13 residues. Trimming cost V 8 bases and J 1 base, with 11 bases left between them. The germline V gene encodes CDR1 LGHNT and CDR2 FRNRAP. The CDR3 DNA follows: TGTGCTAGTCAGGGGTTTCGGAACACTGAAGCTTTCTTT. It yields the protein CASQGFRNTEAFF. The full variable domain, its missing parts supplied by reference TRBV12-5 and TRBJ1-1, is DARVTQTPRHKVTEMGQEVTMRCQPILGHNTVFWYRQTMMQGLELLAYFRNRAPLDDSGMPKDRFSAEMPDATLATLKIQPSEPRDSAVYFCASQGFRNTEAFFGQGTRLTVV.

This chain uses TRBV3-1 (or the pseudogene TRBV3-2) with TRBJ1-6; possible D gene TRBD1, 5 bases. CDR3 length: 14 residues. CDR1 LGHDT and CDR2 YNNKEL come from the germline V gene (reference sequence). Trimming stripped 1 base from V and 8 bases from J, with 9 bases between. CDR3 amino acids: CASSQAQGYSPLHF. In DNA, the CDR3 is TGTGCCAGCAGCCAAGCTCAGGGTTATTCACCCCTCCACTTT.

This clone was picked up one time. V gene TRBV6-5 combines with J gene TRBJ1-3; D gene uncertain. Trimming shortened V by 7 bases and J by 4 bases, and 11 bases separated the two germline ends. Germline CDR1 MNHEY, CDR2 SVGAGI. CDR3 size: 13 residues. The CDR3 DNA reads as TGTGCCAGCATTACCTCCGGGGGAAACACCATATATTTT. The encoded protein is CASITSGGNTIYF.

This clone was observed a handful of times. The chain recombines TRBV3-1 (or the pseudogene TRBV3-2) with TRBJ1-6, with D uncertain. The CDR3 has 15 amino acids. Trimming stripped 3 bases from V and 6 bases from J, with 12 bases between. Germline loops: CDR1 LGHDT, CDR2 YNNKEL (reference sequence). The CDR3 DNA reads TGTGCCAGCAGCCAGCTCCGACCGAGTAATTCACCCCTCCACTTT. Residues: CASSQLRPSNSPLHF.

The chain couples TRBV7-2 to TRBJ1-3, with unresolved D. Germline loops: CDR1 SGHTA, CDR2 FQGNSA. This CDR3 contains 14 residues. V lost 3 bases, J lost 0 bases, and 6 bases lay in between. The CDR3 here is CASSFFDSGNTIYF. The CDR3 DNA reads as TGTGCCAGCAGCTTTTTCGACTCTGGAAACACCATATATTTT.

V is TRBV2 and J is TRBJ1-2; D not certain. The V gene lost 4 bases and the J gene lost 7 bases, with 16 bases spanning the gap. Germline CDR1 SNHLY, CDR2 FYNNEI. This CDR3 is 14 amino acids long. CDR3 protein: CASSVLRDPGGYTF. The CDR3 DNA sequence: TGTGCCAGCAGTGTCCTGAGGGATCCGGGTGGCTACACCTTC.

The chain employs TRBV9 and TRBJ1-4; 7 positions agree with TRBD1. V lost 3 bases, J lost 1 base, and 3 bases stayed unmatched. CDR1 is SGDLS and CDR2 is YYNGEE in the germline V gene. This CDR3 contains 15 residues. This CDR3 reads CASSGHRGTNEKLFF. As DNA, the CDR3 is TGTGCCAGCAGCGGACACAGGGGAACTAATGAAAAACTGTTTTTT.

The V and J genes are TRBV10-3 and TRBJ2-5; D may be TRBD1 (6 bases). This CDR3 region has 14 residues. With 5 bases removed from V and 4 bases from J, the gap between germline ends came to 14 bases. Germline V gene data show CDR1 as ENHRY and CDR2 as SYGVKD. The CDR3 nucleotides read TGTGCCATCAGTAGCAGGGGCGGAGGAGAGACCCAGTACTTC. Translating gives CAISSRGGGETQYF.

This chain uses TRBV4-3 with TRBJ1-6; maybe TRBD1 (6 bases). The CDR3 covers 20 residues. V shed 3 bases and J shed 0 bases, with 21 bases lying between them. Germline V gives CDR1 LGHNA, CDR2 YSLEER. In DNA form, the CDR3 reads TGCGCCAGCAGCCACCTAATGGACAGATTTAGTAGCTCCTATAATTCACCCCTCCACTTT. Protein product: CASSHLMDRFSSSYNSPLHF.

This chain links TRBV24-1 with TRBJ2-7; D perhaps matches TRBD2 (5 bases). Deletions cut 10 bases from V and 2 bases from J, with 11 bases between. The CDR3 spans 12 residues. Germline lookup yields CDR1 KGHDR and CDR2 SFDVKD. The CDR3 region has the DNA TGTGCCACTCTGTCGGAGGCCTACGAGCAGTACTTC. This encodes CATLSEAYEQYF.

V gene TRBV11-1 combines with J gene TRBJ1-2; 9 bases map to TRBD1. The CDR3 consists of 13 residues. Germline CDR1 is SGHAT and CDR2 is FQDESV (reference sequence). The V gene end was trimmed by 11 bases and the J gene end by 4 bases; junction bases not matched to a gene: 8. The CDR3 DNA reads TGTGCCCGCATGGGACAGGGAAGCTATGGCTACACCTTC. Translated, it gives CARMGQGSYGYTF.

This clone came up once. The chain joins TRBV12-1 to TRBJ2-7; TRBD1, the D gene given by the table, was not confirmed from the DNA. TRBV12-1 is reported as a pseudogene. This CDR3 comprises 11 residues. CDR3 sequence (DNA): TGTACCAGCAGCCCGCCAGGCGAGCAGTACTTC. Translation: CTSSPPGEQYF.

The V call is TRBV13, the J call TRBJ1-5; possibly TRBD1 for D (5 bases). The CDR3 is 15 amino acids. Trimming took off 0 bases at V and 7 bases at J, with 13 bases between the two ends. In germline, CDR1 is PRHDT, CDR2 FYEKMQ (reference sequence). In DNA, the CDR3 is TGTGCCAGCAGCTTAGGACAGGAAAGAGGACAGCCCCAGCATTTT. Its protein product is CASSLGQERGQPQHF.

The V and J genes are TRBV27 and TRBJ2-1; D is unclear. CDR3 length: 12 amino acids. The germline V gene encodes CDR1 MNHEY and CDR2 SMNVEV (reference sequence). V was trimmed by 9 bases and J by 6 bases, leaving 12 bases between them. Here the CDR3 DNA reads TGTGCCAGTTCCGTTTTAGGCAATGAGCAGTTCTTC. Protein: CASSVLGNEQFF.

This rearrangement joins TRBV21-1 to TRBJ1-2; the tabulated D call, TRBD1, remains unverified against the DNA. TRBV21-1 is tagged as a pseudogene. The CDR3 covers 17 residues. This chain's CDR3 is CASSKIQGRAGLGGYTF. CDR3 coding DNA: TGTGCCAGCAGCAAAATACAGGGCCGGGCAGGTCTAGGTGGCTACACCTTC.

V is TRBV30 and J is TRBJ1-6; 7 bases map to TRBD1. V gave up 1 base and J gave up 10 bases; unmatched junction bases: 16. Germline V gene data show CDR1 as GTSNPN and CDR2 as SVGIG (reference sequence). This CDR3 comprises 17 residues. CDR3 sequence reads: CAWSGQGGQGLRSPLHF. The CDR3 DNA is TGTGCCTGGAGTGGCCAGGGGGGGCAGGGGCTAAGATCACCCCTCCACTTT.

This chain links TRBV13 with TRBJ2-7; TRBD1 agrees at 9 bases. Germline V gives CDR1 PRHDT, CDR2 FYEKMQ (reference sequence). This CDR3 region has 13 residues. J was trimmed by 7 bases and V by 5 bases; bases with no gene match: 6. The DNA for the CDR3 is TGTGCCAGCAGCCGAGGACAGGGGTATGAGCAGTACTTC. Its translation: CASSRGQGYEQYF.

The gene calls are TRBV5-1 and TRBJ1-3; 7 bases align to TRBD1. Germline trimming cut 4 bases from V and 4 bases from J; bases unmatched to any gene: 2. In germline, CDR1 is SGHRS, CDR2 YFSETQ. This CDR3 is 13 amino acids long. CDR3 sequence reads: CASSSRGGNTIYF. The CDR3, as DNA: TGCGCCAGCAGCAGCAGGGGGGGAAACACCATATATTTT.

This clone was seen more than once but under ten times. The chain couples TRBV5-4 to TRBJ2-1; weak D call: TRBD1 (5 bases). Per germline, CDR1 SGHNT and CDR2 YYREEE (reference sequence). This CDR3 has 14 amino acids. The V and J ends lost 3 bases and 4 bases respectively, with 11 bases between them. The CDR3 spells CASSSAGLYNEQFF. The CDR3 coding sequence is TGTGCCAGCAGCTCCGCAGGGTTGTACAATGAGCAGTTCTTC.

This chain links TRBV6-5 with TRBJ2-2; 7 bases are shared with TRBD2. CDR1 MNHEY and CDR2 SVGAGI come from the germline V gene. The CDR3 length is 13 residues. CDR3 sequence: CGGGERGGRELFF. The CDR3 region has the DNA TGTGGTGGGGGGGAGCGGGGAGGACGGGAGCTGTTTTTT.

This clone was seen only a few times. The rearrangement links TRBV29-1 to TRBJ1-4, with D tentatively TRBD1 (5 bases). The germline V gene encodes CDR1 SQVTM and CDR2 ANQGSEA. This CDR3 comprises 11 residues. The CDR3 sequence is CRGQTPEKLFF. CDR3 bases: TGCAGGGGGCAAACCCCTGAAAAACTGTTTTTT. Complete variable domain (other parts from reference TRBV29-1 and TRBJ1-4): SAVISQKPSRDICQRGTSLTIQCQVDSQVTMMFWYRQQPGQSLTLIATANQGSEATYESGFVIDKFPISRPNLTFSTLTVSNMSPEDSSIYLCRGQTPEKLFFGSGTQLSVL.

The chain employs TRBV4-1 and TRBJ1-6; D ambiguous. Trimming removed 3 bases at V and 10 bases at J, with 10 bases between. The germline V gene has CDR1 MGHRA and CDR2 YSYEKL. The CDR3 is made up of 13 amino acids. CDR3 DNA: TGCGCCAGCAGCCAGGCCTTTGGATCACCCCTCCACTTT. Its protein product is CASSQAFGSPLHF.

This chain uses TRBV10-2 with TRBJ1-1; perhaps TRBD1 as D (6 bases). The V end lost 3 bases, the J end lost 0 bases, and 20 bases lay between the germline ends. The CDR3 contains 18 residues. Germline CDR1 reads WSHSY; CDR2 reads SAAADI. The DNA of the CDR3 is TGCGCCAGCAGTGACTGGATCCCACAGGGAACAATGAACACTGAAGCTTTCTTT. It translates to CASSDWIPQGTMNTEAFF.

The chain carries TRBV9 and TRBJ1-2; TRBD1 might be the D (5 bases). The V gene's germline CDR1 is SGDLS and CDR2 YYNGEE. Trimming removed 3 bases at V and 4 bases at J, with 16 bases between. The length of the CDR3 is 15 residues. CDR3 DNA: TGTGCCAGCAGCGCACTCCCGGGACTTTTCTATGGCTACACCTTC. Amino acid sequence: CASSALPGLFYGYTF.

This chain links TRBV13 with TRBJ2-7; a weak D match, TRBD1 (6 bases). Trimming left V 6 bases short and J 7 bases short, with 19 bases between. From germline, CDR1 is PRHDT and CDR2 FYEKMQ (reference sequence). The CDR3 has 14 residues. CDR3 nucleotides: TGTGCCAGCAGACCCAGGGGCGAACTCGGAGAGCAGTACTTC. Protein sequence: CASRPRGELGEQYF.

The chain is built from TRBV4-2 and TRBJ1-2; D is uncertain. Germline V gene lookup returns CDR1 LGHNA and CDR2 YNFKEQ. The ends were cut back, 2 bases at V and 6 bases at J, with 7 bases in the middle. This CDR3 is 12 amino acids long. The CDR3 coding sequence is TGTGCCAGCAGCCAATTGACTGATGGCTACACCTTC. Translated, it gives CASSQLTDGYTF.

The rearrangement joins TRBV30 to TRBJ1-2; D gene ambiguous. CDR3 length: 14 residues. Trimming left V 2 bases short and J 5 bases short, with 15 bases between. The V gene's germline CDR1 is GTSNPN and CDR2 SVGIG (reference sequence). In nucleotides, the CDR3 is TGTGCCTGGAGTTCCCGAGGGTCGGGGTATGGCTACACCTTC. It is translated as CAWSSRGSGYGYTF.

This clone has a single count. The chain combines TRBV30 with TRBJ2-2; the match to TRBD2 covers 10 bases. CDR3 length: 14 amino acids. Germline V gives CDR1 GTSNPN, CDR2 SVGIG (reference sequence). Trimming cost V 7 bases and J 5 bases; bases outside gene matches: 7. The CDR3 DNA reads as TGTGCCTCCCGAAGCGGGGGGGCGACCGGGGAGCTGTTTTTT. It encodes CASRSGGATGELFF.